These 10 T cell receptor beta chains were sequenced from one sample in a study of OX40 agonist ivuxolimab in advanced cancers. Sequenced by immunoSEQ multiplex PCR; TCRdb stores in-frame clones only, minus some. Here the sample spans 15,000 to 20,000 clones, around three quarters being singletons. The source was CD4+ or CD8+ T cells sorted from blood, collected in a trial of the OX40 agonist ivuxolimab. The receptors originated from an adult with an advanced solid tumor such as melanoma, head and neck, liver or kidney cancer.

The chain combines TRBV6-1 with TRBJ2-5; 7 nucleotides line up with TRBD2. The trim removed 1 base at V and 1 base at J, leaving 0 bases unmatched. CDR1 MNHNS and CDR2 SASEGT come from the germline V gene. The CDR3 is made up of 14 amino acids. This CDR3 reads CASSEGTSQETQYF. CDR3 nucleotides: TGTGCCAGCAGTGAAGGGACTAGCCAAGAGACCCAGTACTTC.

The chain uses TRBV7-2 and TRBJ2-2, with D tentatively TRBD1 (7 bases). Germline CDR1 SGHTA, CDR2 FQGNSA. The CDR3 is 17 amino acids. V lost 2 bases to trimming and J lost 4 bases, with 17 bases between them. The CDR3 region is CASSLNRQGGSTGELFF. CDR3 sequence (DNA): TGTGCCAGCAGCTTAAATCGACAGGGAGGTAGCACCGGGGAGCTGTTTTTT.

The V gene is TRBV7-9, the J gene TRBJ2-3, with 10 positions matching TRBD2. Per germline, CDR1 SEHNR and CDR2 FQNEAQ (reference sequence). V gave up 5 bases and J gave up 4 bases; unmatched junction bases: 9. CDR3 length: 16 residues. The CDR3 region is CASSPHSGRTSDTQYF. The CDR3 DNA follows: TGTGCCAGCAGCCCCCATAGCGGGAGGACTTCAGATACGCAGTATTTT.

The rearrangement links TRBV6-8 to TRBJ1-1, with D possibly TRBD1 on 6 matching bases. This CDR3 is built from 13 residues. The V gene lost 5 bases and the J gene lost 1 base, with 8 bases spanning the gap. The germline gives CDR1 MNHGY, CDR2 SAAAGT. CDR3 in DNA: TGTGCCAGCAGTGAACAGGGGAACACTGAAGCTTTCTTT. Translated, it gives CASSEQGNTEAFF.

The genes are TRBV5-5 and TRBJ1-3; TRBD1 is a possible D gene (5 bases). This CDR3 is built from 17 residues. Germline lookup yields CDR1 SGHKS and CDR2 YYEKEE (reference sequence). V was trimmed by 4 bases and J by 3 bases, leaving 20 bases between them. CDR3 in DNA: TGTGCCAGCAGCCGAACAGACGACAGCGGTGATGGAAACACCATATATTTT. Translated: CASSRTDDSGDGNTIYF.

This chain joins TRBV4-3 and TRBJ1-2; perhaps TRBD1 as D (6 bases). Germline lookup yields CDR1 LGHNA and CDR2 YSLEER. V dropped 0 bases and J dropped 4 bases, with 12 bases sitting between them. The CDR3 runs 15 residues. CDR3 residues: CASSQDRDISYGYTF. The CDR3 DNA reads TGCGCCAGCAGCCAAGATCGGGACATCTCCTATGGCTACACCTTC.

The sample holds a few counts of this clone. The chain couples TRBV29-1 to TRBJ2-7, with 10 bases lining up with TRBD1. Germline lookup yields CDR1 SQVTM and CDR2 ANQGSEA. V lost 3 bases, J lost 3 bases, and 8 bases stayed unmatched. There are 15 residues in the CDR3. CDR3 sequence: CSVEYYGTGDYEQYF. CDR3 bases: TGCAGCGTTGAGTATTACGGGACAGGGGACTACGAGCAGTACTTC.

The CDR3 sequence: CASSPQVFSYEQYF. In DNA, the CDR3 is TGTGCCAGCAGTCCACAGGTCTTCTCCTACGAGCAGTACTTC. The chain combines TRBV27 with TRBJ2-7, with D possibly matching TRBD1 (5 bases). Trimming took off 5 bases at V and 0 bases at J, with 11 bases between the two ends. Germline V gene lookup returns CDR1 MNHEY and CDR2 SMNVEV (reference sequence). CDR3 size: 14 residues.

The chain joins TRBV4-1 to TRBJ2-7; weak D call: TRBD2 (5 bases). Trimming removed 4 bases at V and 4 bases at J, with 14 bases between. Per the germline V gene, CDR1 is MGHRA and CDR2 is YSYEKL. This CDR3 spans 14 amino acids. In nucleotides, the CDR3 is TGCGCCAGCAGCCCTTATGAGGGCCAGTACGAGCAGTACTTC. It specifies CASSPYEGQYEQYF.

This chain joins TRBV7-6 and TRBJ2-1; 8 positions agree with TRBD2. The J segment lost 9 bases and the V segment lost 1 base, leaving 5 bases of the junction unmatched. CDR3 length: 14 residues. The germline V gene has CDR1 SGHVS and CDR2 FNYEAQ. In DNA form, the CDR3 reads TGTGCCAGCAGCTTAGTGACGAGCGGGAGTGAGCAGTTCTTC. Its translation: CASSLVTSGSEQFF. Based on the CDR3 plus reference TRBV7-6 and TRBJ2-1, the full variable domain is GAGVSQSPRYKVTKRGQDVALRCDPISGHVSLYWYRQALGQGPEFLTYFNYEAQQDKSGLPNDRFSAERPEGSISTLTIQRTEQRDSAMYRCASSLVTSGSEQFFGPGTRLTVL.